This entry lists 14 T cell receptor beta chains sequenced from one sample in a study of T cell repertoires in ileal Crohn's disease. Profiled with immunoSEQ multiplex PCR; TCRdb holds only in-frame clones, not every one. This sample has some 30,000 clones; about 80% occur once, and the top ten carry 15% to 20%. Material: ileal tissue. The receptors were sampled from an adult with Crohn's disease.

The rearrangement links TRBV29-1 to TRBJ2-7; no clear D gene. This CDR3 region has 11 residues. Germline CDR1 is SQVTM and CDR2 is ANQGSEA. Trimming cost V 4 bases and J 2 bases, with 6 bases left between them. CDR3 residues: CSVGAPYEQYF. The CDR3 nucleotides read TGCAGCGTTGGGGCCCCCTACGAGCAGTACTTC.

The V call is TRBV7-9, the J call TRBJ2-7; 11 bases agree with TRBD2. CDR1 is SEHNR, CDR2 FQNEAQ, per germline (reference sequence). The V and J ends lost 6 bases and 3 bases, in that order; junction bases with no gene match: 4. The CDR3 spans 14 residues. This CDR3 reads CASSSGRALYEQYF. The CDR3, as DNA: TGTGCCAGCAGTAGCGGGAGGGCCCTCTACGAGCAGTACTTC.

The genes are TRBV30 and TRBJ1-6; D unclear. The V gene lost 0 bases and the J gene lost 9 bases, with 15 bases spanning the gap. Per the germline V gene, CDR1 is GTSNPN and CDR2 is SVGIG (reference sequence). The CDR3 consists of 15 residues. CDR3 protein: CAWSVSAGKSSPLHF. CDR3 DNA sequence: TGTGCCTGGAGTGTATCGGCGGGTAAATCTTCACCCCTCCACTTT.

The V gene is TRBV4-2, the J gene TRBJ2-1, with TRBD2 matching 9 bases. The CDR3 totals 17 residues. After removal of 0 bases from V and 7 bases from J, the junction contained 10 bases not matched to a gene. Germline loops: CDR1 LGHNA, CDR2 YNFKEQ. In DNA, the CDR3 is TGTGCCAGCAGCCAAGAGGGCCCCAGCGGGGGGAAGAATGAGCAGTTCTTC. It yields the protein CASSQEGPSGGKNEQFF.

This chain joins TRBV29-1 and TRBJ2-7, with D perhaps matching TRBD2 (5 bases). CDR1 and CDR2 from the germline V gene are SQVTM and ANQGSEA. Between the trimmed V and J ends, which lost 0 bases and 3 bases, there was a span of 9 bases. The CDR3 is 13 residues long. Written as DNA, the CDR3 is TGCAGCGTTGAAGAACGGGGTGGCTACGAGCAGTACTTC. Its translation: CSVEERGGYEQYF.

This clone has only a few counts. The rearrangement links TRBV7-2 to TRBJ2-1; 7 bases match TRBD2. Unmatched junction bases numbered 3, after V lost 3 bases and J lost 4 bases. The CDR3 has 14 residues. Per the germline V gene, CDR1 is SGHTA and CDR2 is FQGNSA. The CDR3 DNA reads TGTGCCAGCAGCTTTGGACTAGAGTACAATGAGCAGTTCTTC. Protein product: CASSFGLEYNEQFF.

This chain connects TRBV10-3 to TRBJ2-7; maybe TRBD1 (6 bases). Trimming stripped 6 bases from V and 6 bases from J, with 9 bases between. The CDR3 is 11 amino acids. Germline V gene data show CDR1 as ENHRY and CDR2 as SYGVKD. CDR3: CAIRTGPEQYF. The DNA of the CDR3 is TGTGCCATCAGAACAGGGCCCGAGCAGTACTTC.

V is TRBV23-1 and J is TRBJ2-7, with TRBD2 matching 7 bases. TRBV23-1 is classed as an ORF, of uncertain function. Germline trimming cut 0 bases from V and 0 bases from J; bases unmatched to any gene: 2. This CDR3 has 15 amino acids. CDR3 in DNA: TGCGCCAGCAGTCAATCGGGACTATTCTCCTACGAGCAGTACTTC. Amino acids: CASSQSGLFSYEQYF.

The V and J genes are TRBV4-2 and TRBJ2-7, with a possible D match to TRBD2 (6 bases). Trimming shortened V by 0 bases and J by 9 bases, and 21 bases separated the two germline ends. This CDR3 is 16 amino acids long. Germline assignment: CDR1 LGHNA and CDR2 YNFKEQ. CDR3 sequence (DNA): TGTGCCAGCAGCCAAGATTCATCGGGCGGGAATCGCAGGCAGTACTTC. This encodes CASSQDSSGGNRRQYF.

This chain links TRBV7-9 with TRBJ1-5; D is ambiguous. Germline lookup yields CDR1 SEHNR and CDR2 FQNEAQ (reference sequence). The CDR3 covers 13 residues. Trimming shortened V by 2 bases and J by 5 bases, and 7 bases separated the two germline ends. The CDR3 DNA follows: TGTGCCAGCAGCTTATCCGGGGATCAGCCCCAGCATTTT. Translation: CASSLSGDQPQHF.

This clone has just a few counts. This sequence joins TRBV5-4 and TRBJ1-2; D might be TRBD1 (5 bases). Germline lookup yields CDR1 SGHNT and CDR2 YYREEE (reference sequence). Trimming removed 4 bases at V and 5 bases at J, with 9 bases between. This CDR3 comprises 12 residues. The CDR3: CASSPDRYGYTF. CDR3 in DNA: TGTGCCAGCAGCCCTGACAGATATGGCTACACCTTC.

This sequence joins TRBV5-1 and TRBJ2-1; 12 nucleotides match TRBD2. This CDR3 spans 16 amino acids. Germline-derived CDR1 and CDR2 are SGHRS and YFSETQ. V trimming: 4 bases; J trimming: 6 bases; junction bases outside the gene matches: 8. In DNA form, the CDR3 reads TGCGCCAGCAGCCTTCAACTAGCGGGAGGTCGCAATGAGCAGTTCTTC. This codes for CASSLQLAGGRNEQFF.

Here the CDR3 DNA reads TGCAGCGTAGGACCTGGCCGTGGGGAGGATGGCTACACCTTC. Protein sequence: CSVGPGRGEDGYTF. The rearrangement joins TRBV29-1 to TRBJ1-2; D unresolved. CDR1 is SQVTM, CDR2 ANQGSEA, per germline. CDR3 length: 14 residues. With 6 bases removed from V and 6 bases from J, the gap between germline ends came to 20 bases.

The chain combines TRBV2 with TRBJ1-5; no firm D call. The CDR3 covers 14 residues. Germline-derived CDR1 and CDR2 are SNHLY and FYNNEI. Trimming cost V 6 bases and J 9 bases, with 18 bases left between them. The CDR3 sequence: CASSNFREPGPQHF. The CDR3 DNA is TGTGCCAGCAGCAATTTTCGGGAGCCGGGGCCCCAGCATTTT. Full variable domain (rest looked up from reference TRBV2 and TRBJ1-5): EPEVTQTPSHQVTQMGQEVILRCVPISNHLYFYWYRQILGQKVEFLVSFYNNEISEKSEIFDDQFSVERPDGSNFTLKIRSTKLEDSAMYFCASSNFREPGPQHFGDGTRLSIL.